One T cell receptor beta chain is described in this entry. Generated by immunoSEQ multiplex PCR, the TCRdb table keeps only in-frame clones and is missing some. The data contain approximately 120,000 clones, 84% of them seen just once; the ten biggest clones take up roughly 7.9%. The entry originates in a study of blood T cell repertoires in COVID-19. Germline loops: CDR1 MRHNA, CDR2 SNTAGT. This CDR3 region has 14 residues. V was clipped by 4 bases and J by 4 bases, with 13 bases between them. Sequences were obtained from peripheral blood. This rearrangement joins TRBV6-4 to TRBJ1-1; a weak D match, TRBD1 (5 bases). This clonotype was obtained from a woman of 80 years or more with active or convalescent COVID-19. CDR3 loop: CASSGGGDGTEAFF. In DNA, the CDR3 is TGTGCCAGCAGTGGGGGGGGAGACGGCACTGAAGCTTTCTTT.